The TCR beta chain under discussion was sequenced for a study of T cells in Graves' hyperthyroidism and ophthalmopathy. The CDR3 regions of TCR beta were amplified from RNA transcripts. The HTBI set primed first-round TCR CDR3 RT-PCR. TCRdb analysed the multiplex PCR reads with MiXCR anew, one entry per CDR3 protein. The table includes about 540,000 distinct CDR3 sequences, roughly 50% detected once. Hyperthyroidism was newly diagnosed in patients aged 18 to 65 (duration under 2 months). Reasons for excluding patients were uncontrolled infection, other autoimmune disease, pregnancy or lactation. Each diagnosis was grounded in clinical symptoms, serum thyroxine and TRAb, thyroid ultrasound, and orbital computed tomography. The V and J ends lost 7 bases and 8 bases respectively, with 14 bases between them. The CDR3 extends over 12 amino acids. CDR1 and CDR2 (germline): SNHLY, FYNNEI.

Sample: peripheral blood or thyroid tissue (not recorded which). The chain couples TRBV2 to TRBJ1-2; no definite D call. The receptor was derived from a woman aged 18-29 years with Graves' hyperthyroidism. The CDR3 sequence: CASMEDSTGYTF. Written as DNA, the CDR3 is TGTGCCAGCATGGAGGACTCGACGGGCTACACCTTC.